Included here is one TCR beta chain sequence, with context. The data were obtained in a study of blood T cell repertoires in COVID-19. Across the whole study: The United States, Italy and Spain provided the acute and convalescent COVID-19 samples. PBMCs, B-cell-depleted T cells, or T cells were the source of the cDNA or gDNA that made up the material.

Measured with immunoSEQ multiplex PCR; TCRdb has only the in-frame clones, and not every one. The data contain approximately 150,000 clones, 75% to 85% of them singletons. Trimming stripped 4 bases from V and 8 bases from J, with 14 bases between. This CDR3 is built from 13 residues. Germline values: CDR1 LGHDT, CDR2 YNNKEL (reference sequence). Material for sequencing was peripheral blood. The TCR originated in a human donor in a cohort sampled during active COVID-19. V and J are TRBV3-1 (or the pseudogene TRBV3-2) and TRBJ1-2; D remains unclear. For the CDR3, the DNA is TGTGCCAGCAGCCTGTTTGGCGCGGAGGGCTACACCTTC. It specifies CASSLFGAEGYTF.